What follows describes a single T cell receptor beta chain. Its antigen is currently not known. No much larger clone exists at a distance of one base, and base qualities are not known. The sample holds other DNA sequences that translate to the same CDR3. Receptor libraries were prepared by the immunoSEQ multiplex PCR assay. For the multiplex PCR, a mixture combining 60 forward primers for TCR Vbeta segments and 13 reverse primers for TCR Jbeta segments was used. A multiplex PCR assay on genomic DNA amplified the CDR3 region of rearranged TCR beta genes. Amplified TCR beta libraries were sequenced as 87-base-pair reads on the Illumina HiSeq System. Per the source publication's procedure: Across the 700 or so repertoires, a later analysis counted 78 million or so unique TCR beta chains, around 10 million of which were shared by at least two donors. A nearest-neighbor algorithm error-corrected the raw reads and collapsed the reads into unique sequences, merging closely related sequences to remove PCR and sequencing errors. V, D and J gene segments were assigned by aligning CDR3 sequences to IMGT reference sequences. For a sequence to be retained, at least a six-nucleotide match to both a V gene segment and a J gene segment was required. A rearrangement counted as productive if the CDR3 had no stop codons and remained in frame with V and J, and every other rearrangement counted as non-productive. Following IMGT convention, CDR3 was defined as the stretch from the second conserved V-encoded cysteine to the conserved J-encoded phenylalanine. In an earlier analysis of roughly 610 of the donors, sequences lacking an unambiguous match to a single V gene segment were excluded. In an earlier analysis of approximately 590 of the donors, V segments were called functional above 56.7% productive rearrangements and were called segregating when the between-donor standard deviation exceeded 5%. A statistical classification framework was developed to diagnose cytomegalovirus status using the catalog of TCR beta chain sequences. V and J gene assignment, in a later analysis, came from comparing TCR nucleotide sequences with IMGT/GENE-DB human TR gene sequences. In a later analysis, CDR3 sequences and most-parsimonious VDJ recombination scenarios were assigned using the TCRdist pipeline. In a later analysis, each TCR beta chain was defined by its CDR3 amino acid sequence together with its V-gene family, and reads without a unique V-gene family were excluded. As a way to deal with suspected cross-contamination and a sequencing artifact, a later analysis dropped 450 to 700 nucleotide sequences that were highly shared and had low generation probability. A later analysis calculated a clonal expansion index for each public chain from normalized within-repertoire ranks of inferred template counts. In a later analysis, generation probabilities were computed with a VDJ recombination model fitted to out-of-frame rearrangements, and the resulting probabilities were checked against IGoR. A later analysis scored TCR-TCR, TCR-HLA and TCR-CMV co-occurrence with hypergeometric tests, applying a repertoire-size bias correction to TCR pairs. To estimate false discovery rates, a later analysis permuted the HLA or CMV assignments 20 times. A later analysis grouped co-occurring TCRs with DBSCAN, adding TCRdist sequence similarity when clustering within HLA-allele-positive subsets. For co-occurrence clustering, repertoires with fewer than 30,000 or more than 120,000 public chains were excluded, along with four to six repertoires with anomalous nucleotide sharing. This immuneACCESS table, as held by TCRdb, lists in-frame sequences with V and J called but not all clones. Of the missing ones, under half trace to an unresolved V gene in checked studies; the others have no known cause. The DNA gave D and trimming, while V, J and clone size come from that table. For this sample there are some 99,000 clones; around 73% appear just once. Jointly, the top ten make up less than 1.5% of the sample.

The data stem from a study of cytomegalovirus exposure and HLA in healthy donors (dated by TCRdb to 2015 to 2018). For context, the study as a whole: In an earlier analysis of roughly 590 of the donors, around 290 Gb of sequence data and 117 million unique TCR beta sequences from 150 million to 200 million T cells were reported. The number of typed donors differed by locus: roughly 620-640 for A, B, C, DRB1 and DQB1; approximately 530 for DQA1; 606 for DPA1; and roughly 450 for DPB1. Roughly 300 gigabases of sequencing data and approximately 92 million unique TCR sequences made up an early release that covered nearly 650 HLA-typed donors. To predict cytomegalovirus infection status, the study combined high-throughput TCR immunosequencing, statistical association of individual TCRs with disease status, and machine learning. All discovery cohort repertoires had been generated using a single sequencing platform. Four or five DR-DQ haplotypes were handled as single units for association and clustering because linkage in the cohort was strong. An earlier analysis of approximately 500 of the donors applied high-throughput TCR beta sequencing to assess whether each TCR beta V gene segment acted as functional or pseudogenic. A later analysis re-examined previously published TCR beta repertoires from more than 600 donors and added high-resolution HLA genotyping to investigate patterns of TCR occurrence. Rather than drawing on any new phenotypic data, the later analysis identified candidate immune exposures from TCR beta sequences and the way those sequences occurred across donors. Of the roughly 390 genotyped donors, more than 75% were placed in the genetic ancestry cluster associated with self-reported Caucasian donors. HLA typing covered class I and class II loci at four-digit resolution. A later genetic analysis used genome-wide SNP genotypes for about three fifths of the 666 donors, treating that subset as a discovery cohort. Among about 400 genotyped donors of the cohort, an average of around 240,000 unique TCR beta nucleotide sequences was sequenced per donor, of which 15% to 20% were non-productive. Along with the approximately 650-subject first cohort, a separate validation cohort of 120 different subjects was used. Alongside the repertoire data, information on donor age, sex, ethnicity and CMV serostatus was compiled. Using immunosequencing, the study profiled T cell repertoires from 666 subjects and related those repertoires to cytomegalovirus serostatus. The study aimed to test whether cataloging public T cell receptors could reveal signatures of past pathogen exposure.

The cohort consisted of approximately 670 healthy bone marrow donors. All cohort members were sampled while nominally healthy, although unrecorded immune exposures were likely present. The donor was CMV seronegative and was included in the group of under 450 seronegative cohort members. A peripheral blood sample was collected from each donor, and TCR beta sequencing was performed on peripheral blood mononuclear cells. Genomic DNA was extracted from the blood cell samples with the Qiagen DNeasy Blood Extraction Kit. General findings and caveats noted by the study authors: In both the original and validation cohorts, the classifier was reported to diagnose cytomegalovirus status with high specificity and sensitivity. In an earlier analysis of more than 450 of the donors, most TCR beta V segments were observed in productive rearrangements about 90% or about 30% of the time, broadly matching IMGT annotations. In vitro tests confirmed that a few of the cytomegalovirus-associated TCR beta chains recognize cytomegalovirus antigens. The authors suggested that the approach could potentially be extended to other disease states and immunological phenotypes. A total of 164 TCR beta chains were listed by the study as associated with cytomegalovirus. The only immune exposure information available for the cohort was CMV serostatus. Specific HLA alleles were associated with some 15,000 TCR beta sequences at a false discovery rate of 0.05 in a later analysis. Presence/absence analyses assumed roughly uniform sequencing depth across donors, an assumption that may not hold. Only TCR beta chains were sequenced in this cohort, and the absence of alpha or paired-chain data limited detectable features. A later analysis found that TCR association rates varied across HLA loci, with DRB1 alleles showing the most associated TCRs and HLA-C alleles the fewest. According to a later analysis, most CMV-associated TCR beta chains appeared to be HLA-restricted, and the HLA associations seemed to be driven largely by CMV exposure. A later genetic analysis reported fewer N-insertions in productive TCRs among donors in an Asian-associated ancestry cluster than the roughly 620-donor mean. Across donors, most TCR sequences were observed very rarely, whereas some public TCRs were present in many individuals. Because some donors lacked HLA typing at each locus, the association tests relied only on the typed subset. A further reported finding was that TCR beta sequences accurately predicted the HLA-A and HLA-B alleles for most subjects in the first cohort. Some IMGT-functional V segments, including TRBV6-2 and TRBV6-3, could not be distinguished by the 87-base-pair reads and were therefore excluded. A group of highly shared sequence variants was considered likely to be a technical artifact of the sequencing pipeline. In a later analysis, HLA-associated TCR beta chains were found to be more clonally expanded and to have lower generation probabilities than equally common non-associated chains. Correlated functional status among segregating V segments might reflect linkage disequilibrium, but an unknown experimental factor could not be ruled out. In a later analysis, several top co-occurrence clusters were reported to appear linked to parvovirus B19, influenza, CMV and Epstein-Barr virus. Assigning TCR associations to individual alleles was difficult when HLA alleles, especially DR and DQ, strongly co-occurred. The earlier analysis of 450 to 700 of the donors excluded 15 to 20 rarely observed V segments, including chromosome 9 orphons, because counts were too low. An association between a missense DCLRE1C variant and V-gene and J-gene trimming of TCR beta chains was found in a later genetic analysis and replicated in an independent cohort.

The germline V end is reduced by 8 bases and the J end by 8 bases; junction bases left unmatched: 11. The CDR3 goes from the cysteine to the phenylalanine over 13 residues. Only the CDR3 portion is preserved as DNA: 39 bases, with reading frame beginning at the first base. For CDR1 and CDR2, the germline V gene (reference sequence) lists GTSNPN and SVGIG. Sequenced sample: PBMCs. The chain couples TRBV30 to TRBJ2-1; TRBD2 lines up with 8 middle nucleotides. This TCR derives from a female donor in good health and CMV-seronegative. The CDR3 has the sequence CAGEEPGGDEQFF. The sequenced DNA: TGTGCCGGGGAGGAACCGGGAGGGGATGAGCAGTTCTTC.